These 14 T cell receptor beta chains share one sample of origin, sequenced in a study of CXCR3-negative and CXCR3-positive naive CD8 T cells (dated by TCRdb to between 2019 and 2020). The reads were generated on a NextSeq 550. The Human TCR Profiling Kit (MiLaboratory) was used to prepare UMI-labeled 5' RACE TRB cDNA libraries. TCRdb reprocessed the reads, and each CDR3 protein sequence is entered once, without DNA. The sample's records list 100,000 or so distinct CDR3 sequences. The ten top clones hold 0.36% of the sample. On the study overall, not on this receptor specifically: Compared with CXCR3-negative naive cells, CXCR3-positive naive cells had TRB CDR3s with higher hydrophobicity (lower Kidera factor 4), lower energy, and higher strength and volume indices.

Their specific antigens are unknown. The sample comprised naive CXCR3+ CD8+ T cells from blood. This specimen's cell subset or site label, interpreted: CD45RO-CCR7+CD27+CD95- naive CD8+ T cells expressing CXCR3 (TNR3+). The receptor set was obtained from a human donor in good health. Some clones in this sample may be carry-over from other donors' samples.

The chain uses TRBV5-5 and TRBJ2-7; TCRdb's D call, TRBD1, is unchecked because there is no DNA. The CDR3 is 14 residues long. CDR1 is SGHKS and CDR2 is YYEKEE in the germline V gene (reference sequence). The CDR3 region is CASSLPDRTYEQYF.

The chain has TRBV12-3 or TRBV12-4 and TRBJ2-1. CDR3 length: 15 residues. The CDR3 sequence: CASSLAGVGYNEQFF.

J is TRBJ2-7 and V is TRBV6-2 or TRBV6-3. Germline V gives CDR1 MNHEY, CDR2 SVGEGT. This CDR3 is 14 amino acids long. CDR3: CASSYIGGSYEQYF.

The rearrangement joins TRBV12-3 or TRBV12-4 to TRBJ2-1; there is no DNA to check the TCRdb D call of TRBD1. The CDR3 sequence is 15 residues long. This chain's CDR3 is CASSLPGGEIYEQFF.

The V and J genes are TRBV13 and TRBJ1-5; absent DNA, TCRdb's TRBD1 call cannot be checked. Germline V gives CDR1 PRHDT, CDR2 FYEKMQ (reference sequence). There are 14 residues in the CDR3. CDR3 amino acids: CASSHGRRLGPQHF.

The chain has TRBV6-5 and TRBJ2-1; TCRdb's assignment of TRBD1 cannot be checked, as there is no DNA. Germline V gene sequence: CDR1 MNHEY, CDR2 SVGAGI. This CDR3 has 15 amino acids. The CDR3 loop is CASSYSGTGLNEQFF.

The V gene is TRBV5-8, the J gene TRBJ2-7; lacking DNA, the TRBD1 call made by TCRdb goes unchecked. Germline assignment: CDR1 SGHTS and CDR2 YDEGEE. The CDR3 contains 12 residues. The CDR3 is CASSFQGAEQYF. The complete variable domain, with remaining parts taken from reference TRBV5-8 and TRBJ2-7, reads EAGVTQSPTHLIKTRGQQATLRCSPISGHTSVYWYQQALGLGLQFLLWYDEGEERNRGNFPPRFSGRQFPNYSSELNVNALELEDSALYLCASSFQGAEQYFGPGTRLTVT.

The rearrangement uses TRBV2 and TRBJ1-1. Looked up from germline, CDR1 is SNHLY and CDR2 is FYNNEI. This CDR3 comprises 15 residues. CDR3 protein: CASSEGFRQVEAAFF.

This chain links TRBV7-6 with TRBJ2-7; no DNA is available, so the TRBD1 call from TCRdb remains unchecked. Per germline, CDR1 SGHVS and CDR2 FNYEAQ. The CDR3 covers 15 residues. Here the CDR3 reads CASSLGDRATYEQYF.

This chain uses TRBV20-1 with TRBJ2-2; the D call of TRBD1 rests on TCRdb alone, since no DNA is present to check it. CDR3 length: 16 amino acids. Germline values: CDR1 DFQATT, CDR2 SNEGSKA (reference sequence). CDR3 sequence reads: CSAREVPGRDTGELFF.

The chain joins TRBV28 to TRBJ1-4; with no DNA, the TCRdb D assignment of TRBD1 cannot be verified. The V gene's germline CDR1 is MDHEN and CDR2 SYDVKM. The CDR3 consists of 15 residues. The CDR3: CASSPGRTFFEKLFF.

This sequence joins TRBV4-1 and TRBJ2-1. The CDR3 has 19 residues. Germline CDR1 and CDR2: MGHRA and YSYEKL. CDR3 in amino acids: CASSQDISTAKSSYNEQFF.

J is TRBJ2-1 and V is TRBV12-3 or TRBV12-4. CDR3 length equals 15 residues. Here the CDR3 reads CASSFYRITINEQFF.

This chain uses TRBV27 with TRBJ2-1; no DNA is available, so the TRBD2 call from TCRdb remains unchecked. The germline V gene has CDR1 MNHEY and CDR2 SMNVEV (reference sequence). The CDR3 spans 19 residues. CDR3 region: CASSPAVARGVVSYNEQFF.